The entry that follows covers one T cell receptor (beta chain) sequence. Its antigen is unknown. The data derive from a study of T cell responses to AZD1222 COVID-19 vaccine. Overall study results and limits: Reportedly, nearly half the spike-specific TCRs target unmutated variant regions. At 160-218 and 743-854, vaccine-associated CD4 TCRs were dominant, and they spanned spike. Spike-specific TCR breadth rose after two AZD1222 doses, and depth rose as well.

The CDR3 consists of 13 residues. CDR1 SQVTM and CDR2 ANQGSEA come from the germline V gene. V was cut by 4 bases and J by 2 bases, with 9 bases left in between. Method: immunoSEQ multiplex PCR; TCRdb's copy keeps in-frame clones and lacks some. The top ten clones hold 1% to 1.5% of a sample with roughly 190,000 clones, about 92% of them seen once. The sequenced sample was peripheral blood, obtained on day 0 of AZD1222 vaccination. The rearrangement joins TRBV29-1 to TRBJ1-5, with D perhaps matching TRBD1 (5 bases). This TCR derives from an adult in good health. CDR3 nucleotides: TGCAGCGTTGTTGTACAGGGCAATCAGCCCCAGCATTTT. Protein: CSVVVQGNQPQHF.